These 17 T cell receptor beta chains originate from one sample sequenced in a study of blood T cell repertoires in COVID-19. This table comes from immunoSEQ multiplex PCR, and its TCRdb copy is limited to in-frame clones, with some not included. The sample holds 35,000 to 50,000 clones, around nine tenths seen once. Sequenced sample: peripheral blood. The receptors derive from a man aged 50-60 years with active COVID-19.

This rearrangement joins TRBV6-5 to TRBJ1-5; no firm D call. This CDR3 spans 14 amino acids. The germline CDR1 and CDR2 sequences are MNHEY and SVGAGI. The V end lost 8 bases, the J end lost 0 bases, and 11 bases lay between the germline ends. CDR3 sequence (DNA): TGTGCCAGCGGCCGTTCTTCTAGCAATCAGCCCCAGCATTTT. Residues: CASGRSSSNQPQHF.

The chain combines TRBV5-1 with TRBJ2-5; 11 positions agree with TRBD2. The CDR3 totals 17 residues. Germline values: CDR1 SGHRS, CDR2 YFSETQ. V was pared by 2 bases and J by 1 base, with 7 bases of the junction left unmatched. The CDR3 sequence: CASSFPGLAAFQETQYF. The CDR3 bases are TGCGCCAGCAGCTTCCCGGGACTAGCGGCATTCCAAGAGACCCAGTACTTC.

This rearrangement joins TRBV13 to TRBJ2-7; D is perhaps TRBD1 (6 bases). Per germline, CDR1 PRHDT and CDR2 FYEKMQ (reference sequence). CDR3 length: 13 amino acids. V gave up 3 bases and J gave up 3 bases, with 9 bases separating them. The CDR3 sequence is CASSFRGGYEQYF. DNA of the CDR3: TGTGCCAGCAGCTTTCGAGGGGGCTACGAGCAGTACTTC.

The chain links TRBV4-2 to TRBJ2-4, with 13 bases aligning to TRBD2. Germline V gives CDR1 LGHNA, CDR2 YNFKEQ. This CDR3 has 17 amino acids. The J segment lost 3 bases and the V segment lost 2 bases, leaving 4 bases of the junction unmatched. This CDR3 reads CASSQTSGRGGKNIQYF. The CDR3 DNA sequence: TGTGCCAGCAGCCAAACTAGCGGGAGGGGTGGCAAAAACATTCAGTACTTC.

The V and J genes are TRBV6-6 and TRBJ1-3; 10 bases line up with TRBD1. The junction had 2 bases not matched to a gene; V was cut back by 0 bases and J by 6 bases. This CDR3 has 15 amino acids. Germline values: CDR1 MNHNY, CDR2 SVGAGI (reference sequence). CDR3 residues: CASSYSGTGANTIYF. The DNA for the CDR3 is TGTGCCAGCAGTTACTCCGGGACAGGGGCAAACACCATATATTTT.

The chain's CDR3 is CALAPGMNTEAFF. The CDR3 nucleotides read TGTGCCCTCGCCCCAGGGATGAACACTGAAGCTTTCTTT. The chain recombines TRBV10-3 with TRBJ1-1; possibly TRBD1 for D (5 bases). Deletions cut 11 bases from V and 0 bases from J, with 13 bases between. This CDR3 is built from 13 residues. Germline V gene lookup returns CDR1 ENHRY and CDR2 SYGVKD.

V gene TRBV5-5 combines with J gene TRBJ2-5; D uncertain. CDR3 length equals 14 residues. Germline loops: CDR1 SGHKS, CDR2 YYEKEE (reference sequence). V was pared by 0 bases and J by 5 bases, with 11 bases between. The CDR3 DNA sequence: TGTGCCAGCAGCTTGGCCATGTCCAGGGAGACCCAGTACTTC. It encodes CASSLAMSRETQYF.

The V call is TRBV7-2, the J call TRBJ2-2; D unclear. This CDR3 is 13 amino acids long. V dropped 4 bases and J dropped 7 bases, with 10 bases sitting between them. In germline, CDR1 is SGHTA, CDR2 FQGNSA. In nucleotides, the CDR3 is TGTGCCAGCAGCTCCCTCGGTGGCGGGGAGCTGTTTTTT. Encoded protein: CASSSLGGGELFF.

This rearrangement joins TRBV23-1 to TRBJ2-7; TRBD2 aligns across 10 bases. TRBV23-1 is annotated as an ORF whose role is uncertain. Unmatched junction bases numbered 9, after V lost 3 bases and J lost 1 base. The CDR3 length is 17 residues. Here the CDR3 DNA reads TGCGCCAGCAGTCAGAGGCTAGCGGGAGAGGGTTCCTACGAGCAGTACTTC. Its protein is CASSQRLAGEGSYEQYF.

The genes are TRBV7-6 and TRBJ2-3; 7 nucleotides agree with TRBD2. J lost 1 base, V lost 6 bases, and 4 bases had no gene match. The CDR3 runs 14 residues. Germline V gene lookup returns CDR1 SGHVS and CDR2 FNYEAQ. CDR3 DNA: TGTGCCAGCAGGGGAGGGGTGGGCACAGATACGCAGTATTTT. This gives the protein CASRGGVGTDTQYF.

The chain is built from TRBV25-1 and TRBJ2-2; TRBD1 matches 7 bases. Per the germline V gene, CDR1 is MGHDK and CDR2 is SYGVNS. V lost 3 bases, J lost 0 bases, and 4 bases stayed unmatched. This CDR3 is built from 16 residues. In DNA form, the CDR3 reads TGTGCCAGCAGTGACACGACAGGGACGAACACCGGGGAGCTGTTTTTT. It is translated as CASSDTTGTNTGELFF.

The V call is TRBV7-9, the J call TRBJ2-2; TRBD1 matches at 7 bases. The V and J ends lost 6 bases and 2 bases, in that order; junction bases with no gene match: 9. The CDR3 spans 16 residues. The germline CDR1 and CDR2 sequences are SEHNR and FQNEAQ (reference sequence). For the CDR3, the DNA is TGTGCCAGCAGATCCAGGGGGACGGATAACACCGGGGAGCTGTTTTTT. Protein product: CASRSRGTDNTGELFF.

The J gene is TRBJ2-1, the V gene TRBV27; 9 bases align to TRBD1. There are 15 residues in the CDR3. V lost 5 bases, J lost 2 bases, and 4 bases stayed unmatched. Germline CDR1 and CDR2: MNHEY and SMNVEV (reference sequence). For the CDR3, the DNA is TGTGCCAGCAGTCCCAGACAGGGGGCCTACAATGAGCAGTTCTTC. It is translated as CASSPRQGAYNEQFF.

This chain joins TRBV6-5 and TRBJ2-3; 7 nucleotides agree with TRBD1. CDR3 length: 15 residues. CDR1 is MNHEY and CDR2 is SVGAGI in the germline V gene. Germline trimming cut 7 bases from V and 3 bases from J; bases unmatched to any gene: 10. CDR3 coding DNA: TGTGCCAGCATCCGTAGACAGGGTAGGACAGATACGCAGTATTTT. It specifies CASIRRQGRTDTQYF.

The chain joins TRBV10-3 to TRBJ2-1; 14 positions agree with TRBD2. This CDR3 spans 16 amino acids. CDR1 and CDR2 (germline): ENHRY, SYGVKD. V was pared by 2 bases and J by 8 bases, with 5 bases of the junction left unmatched. The CDR3 loop is CAISEPGLAGEDEQFF. CDR3 sequence (DNA): TGTGCCATCAGTGAGCCGGGACTAGCGGGAGAAGATGAGCAGTTCTTC.

The CDR3 here is CAWSVPSGFREKLFF. The CDR3 region has the DNA TGTGCCTGGAGTGTACCCTCCGGGTTTCGGGAAAAACTGTTTTTT. The chain joins TRBV30 to TRBJ1-4; D not certain. The germline V gene encodes CDR1 GTSNPN and CDR2 SVGIG (reference sequence). With 0 bases removed from V and 8 bases from J, the gap between germline ends came to 16 bases. The CDR3 is 15 amino acids. Supplemented by reference TRBV30 and TRBJ1-4, the full variable domain reads SQTIHQWPATLVQPVGSPLSLECTVEGTSNPNLYWYRQAAGRGLQLLFYSVGIGQISSEVPQNLSASRPQDRQFILSSKKLLLSDSGFYLCAWSVPSGFREKLFFGSGTQLSVL.

This chain uses TRBV11-3 with TRBJ2-5; 16 nucleotides line up with TRBD2. The CDR3 has 16 amino acids. In germline, CDR1 is SGHNT, CDR2 YENEEA. The V and J ends lost 5 bases and 5 bases, in that order; junction bases with no gene match: 5. The CDR3 bases are TGTGCCAGCAGCGCCGGGACTAGCGGGAGGGGGGAGACCCAGTACTTC. Protein: CASSAGTSGRGETQYF.